At least ten counts were recorded for the clone carrying this T cell receptor (beta chain). Its antigen is as yet unknown. Germline CDR1 and CDR2: MNHEY and SMNVEV (reference sequence). The CDR3 consists of 9 residues. Donors were all healthy Caucasians. The sample belongs to a study of identical twins. Study observations and caveats: In beta out-of-frame sequences, the excess sharing between twins was weaker. Abundant cord blood beta clonotypes carried fewer insertions; memory repertoires showed none.

TCRdb used MiXCR to reprocess the 5' RACE reads, holding one entry per CDR3 protein. The sample yields 350,000 to 500,000 distinct CDR3 sequences, approximately 17% seen once. Sequenced input: naive T cells sorted from blood. The chain couples TRBV27 to TRBJ2-3, with TRBD2 as a possible D gene (5 bases). This clonotype was sampled from a man aged 50 to 59 in good health. In DNA, the CDR3 is TGTCGAGGGCTGGATACGCAGTATTTT. This gives the protein CRGLDTQYF.